This T cell receptor (beta chain) stems from a study of blood T cell repertoires in COVID-19 (dated by TCRdb to about 2020). About the investigation overall: Samples covering the acute and convalescent phases of COVID-19 were provided by collaborators in the United States, Italy and Spain. The material from the prospective study consisted of cDNA or gDNA derived from T cells, B-cell-depleted T cells, or PBMCs. Where available, HLA class I and class II types were obtained from metadata supplied by the sample provider rather than from assay-based typing. The sample metadata nearly always contained a de-identified subject ID, COVID-19 status, age in years and sex. The dataset comprised deeply sampled blood TCRbeta repertoires from subjects exposed to, actively infected with, or recovered from COVID-19. The repertoires were released in a freely available public database meant as a resource for research on the immune response to SARS-CoV-2. The samples were drawn from two sources: the first 160 participants of the ongoing ImmuneRACE study, and 1,200 or so subjects contributed by 6 global collaborators.

Whole blood was collected in K2EDTA tubes by collaborating institutions according to the institutions' own protocols. For TCRbeta analysis, collaborator samples were shipped as frozen whole blood, as isolated PBMCs, or as DNA extracted from either sample type. About this clone: What this receptor recognizes is not known. No qualities accompany the bases; no much larger clone lies one base away.

The CDR3 starts with the cysteine, ends with the phenylalanine, and has 15 residues. CDR3 DNA is the only sequence kept; it has 45 bases, read in frame from the first base. Sequences SGHVS (CDR1) and FQNEAQ (CDR2) are obtained from the germline V gene. The V end loses 5 bases and the J end loses 4 bases, and a stretch of 18 bases separates them. The immunoSEQ Assay, a bias-controlled multiplex PCR, was used to amplify TCRbeta CDR3 regions from genomic DNA. Concerning the study's data processing: The number of nucleated cells in each sample was estimated by amplification of reference gene primers within the assay. Sequence reads were collapsed and filtered to measure the absolute abundance of every unique TCRbeta CDR3 rearrangement. For each sample, productive Simpson clonality was calculated as the square root of Simpson's diversity index across productive rearrangements. TCRdb retrieved this table from immuneACCESS and kept in-frame rearrangements only. Not all clones are present; in checked studies, unresolved V genes account for under half, and no reason is known for the remainder. The DNA was the basis for D and trimming; V, J and clone size are from that table. The sample table contains around 140,000 clones; only one count was recorded for over 70% of them. The top ten hold about 10% of the sample.

On the study overall, not on this receptor specifically: The quantity of clinical and demographic metadata differed by source and by participant and was supplied without curation.

The V and J segments used are TRBV7-8 and TRBJ2-7, and TRBD1 may be the D gene, going by 6 matching bases. Sequences were obtained from peripheral blood. This sequence originates from a man aged 55 to 69 with active or convalescent COVID-19. The CDR3 corresponds to CASSQGSGYPYEQYF. The bases are TGTGCCAGCAGCCAGGGGTCAGGATACCCTTACGAGCAGTACTTC.